These 5 T cell receptor beta chains originate from one sample sequenced in a study of cytomegalovirus exposure and HLA in healthy donors. Sequencing used immunoSEQ multiplex PCR; TCRdb keeps in-frame clones, though not all of them. The sample has fewer than 200,000 clones, around nine tenths seen once; the top ten hold 1.4%. What was sequenced was PBMCs. The source is a woman aged 25-40 years in good health and CMV-seronegative.

The rearrangement links TRBV5-4 to TRBJ2-1; 12 bases line up with TRBD1. The CDR3 contains 15 residues. With 0 bases clipped from V and 8 bases from J, the junction kept 3 bases outside the gene matches. Germline V CDR1 and CDR2: SGHNT, YYREEE (reference sequence). DNA for the CDR3: TGTGCCAGCAGCTTGGGGGGACAGGGGGCTGATGAGCAGTTCTTC. It is translated as CASSLGGQGADEQFF. The full variable domain, in which reference TRBV5-4 and TRBJ2-1 provide the parts outside the CDR3, is ETGVTQSPTHLIKTRGQQVTLRCSSQSGHNTVSWYQQALGQGPQFIFQYYREEENGRGNFPPRFSGLQFPNYSSELNVNALELDDSALYLCASSLGGQGADEQFFGPGTRLTVL.

This clone was seen a single time. This chain joins TRBV21-1 and TRBJ2-1; TRBD2, the D gene given by the table, was not confirmed from the DNA. TRBV21-1 is classified as a pseudogene. The CDR3 is 17 amino acids. CDR3 residues: CASSKVPLAGDYNEQFF. CDR3 in DNA: TGTGCCAGCAGCAAAGTCCCACTAGCGGGGGACTACAATGAGCAGTTCTTC.

This clone was seen just once. This chain connects TRBV18 to TRBJ2-1; 9 positions agree with TRBD1. CDR3 length equals 15 residues. V was pared by 3 bases and J by 6 bases, with 6 bases of the junction left unmatched. Germline V CDR1 and CDR2: KGHSH, LQKENI. The CDR3 here is CASSPLGQGLNEQFF. The CDR3, as DNA: TGTGCCAGCTCACCGTTGGGACAGGGTCTCAATGAGCAGTTCTTC.

J is TRBJ2-1 and V is TRBV27, with 12 bases that match TRBD2. The CDR3 loop spans 20 amino acids. CDR1 is MNHEY and CDR2 is SMNVEV in the germline V gene (reference sequence). V was clipped by 4 bases and J by 1 base; unmatched bases: 14. The CDR3 loop reads CASSSIFHLAGGYSYNEQFF. DNA for the CDR3: TGTGCCAGCAGTTCAATTTTTCATCTAGCGGGGGGGTATTCCTACAATGAGCAGTTCTTC.

The rearrangement links TRBV9 to TRBJ2-7; 8 bases align to TRBD2. There are 14 residues in the CDR3. V dropped 2 bases and J dropped 4; count of bases not matched to a gene: 5. Germline V gives CDR1 SGDLS, CDR2 YYNGEE. Written as DNA, the CDR3 is TGTGCCAGCAGCGTGAGGACTAGCTCTTACGAGCAGTACTTC. This gives the protein CASSVRTSSYEQYF.